This T cell receptor (beta chain) stems from a study of blood T cells in healthy people across ages. A second PCR of 7 to 11 cycles used a sample-barcoded 5' primer and a J-beta primer mix. TCRdb called the 5' RACE reads again in MiXCR, with one record for every CDR3 protein. Among roughly 2 million distinct CDR3 sequences, roughly 49% were seen once, and the ten largest hold less than 2.5%. At least 7 million PBMCs were isolated per sample. With each sample, at least 5.5 micrograms of total RNA were extracted. CDR1 and CDR2 (germline): SGHTA, FQGNSA. The length of the CDR3 is 12 residues. A note on this clonotype: Its ends do not fully match the called genes, so a read error is possible.

This chain links TRBV7-2 with TRBJ2-5; no clear D. The closer fit of TRBJ2-7 to the DNA end suggests the J call may be wrong. The sequencing input was blood. The TCR comes from a middle-aged woman in good health. The CDR3 DNA follows: TGTGCCAGCAACTTAGCTGCGGTCGAGCAGTACTTC. Protein sequence: CASNLAAVEQYF.